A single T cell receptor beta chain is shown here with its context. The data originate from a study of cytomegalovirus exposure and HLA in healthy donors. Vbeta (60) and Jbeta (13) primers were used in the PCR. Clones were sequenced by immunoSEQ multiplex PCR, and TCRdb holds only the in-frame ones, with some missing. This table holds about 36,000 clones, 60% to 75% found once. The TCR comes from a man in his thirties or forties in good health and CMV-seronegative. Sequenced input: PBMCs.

CDR3 sequence reads: CASSNGQINEKLFF. DNA for the CDR3: TGTGCCAGCAGCAACGGACAGATTAATGAAAAACTGTTTTTT. The chain links TRBV5-4 to TRBJ1-4; D is perhaps TRBD1 (6 bases). Germline V lookup: CDR1 SGHNT, CDR2 YYREEE (reference sequence). This CDR3 spans 14 amino acids. The V end lost 4 bases, the J end lost 4 bases, and 11 bases lay between the germline ends.